The clone carrying this T cell receptor beta chain was observed a few times. This entry comes from a study of response to subunit inactivated influenza vaccine. In TCRdb, the RT-PCR reads were re-called with MiXCR into one record per CDR3 protein. Altogether around 650,000 distinct CDR3 sequences are present, around a sixth being singletons, with the ten largest covering under 14%. Sequences were derived from PBMCs from blood, sampled 11 to 12 days after vaccination. This sequence originates from a man between 45 and 60 years old who received an inactivated influenza vaccine.

The CDR3 bases are TGTGCCACCTCGACAGGCAAGGGTAGGCCCCAGCATTTT. It codes for CATSTGKGRPQHF. V usage is TRBV19 and J usage is TRBJ1-5, with a weak D call TRBD1 (6 bases). V was cut by 10 bases and J by 9 bases, with 19 bases left in between. The CDR3 has 13 amino acids. Per the germline V gene, CDR1 is LNHDA and CDR2 is SQIVND (reference sequence).